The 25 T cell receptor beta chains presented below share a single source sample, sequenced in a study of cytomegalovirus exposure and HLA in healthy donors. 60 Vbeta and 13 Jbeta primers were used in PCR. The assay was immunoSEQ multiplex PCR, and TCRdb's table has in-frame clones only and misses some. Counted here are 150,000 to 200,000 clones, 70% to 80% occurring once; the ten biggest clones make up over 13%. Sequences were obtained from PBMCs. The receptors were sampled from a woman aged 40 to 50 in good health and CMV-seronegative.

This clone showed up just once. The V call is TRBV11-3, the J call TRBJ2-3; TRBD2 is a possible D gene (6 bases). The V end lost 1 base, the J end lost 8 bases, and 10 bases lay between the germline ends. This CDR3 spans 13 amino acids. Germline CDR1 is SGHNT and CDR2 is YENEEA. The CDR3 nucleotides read TGTGCCAGCAGCTTAGGGGGAGGAGGTACGCAGTATTTT. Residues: CASSLGGGGTQYF.

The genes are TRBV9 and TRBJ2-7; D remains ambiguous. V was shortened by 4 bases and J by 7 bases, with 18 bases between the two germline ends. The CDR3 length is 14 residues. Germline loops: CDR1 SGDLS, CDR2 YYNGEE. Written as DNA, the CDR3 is TGTGCCAGCAGCCCGATAGGCCAGGATGGTGAGCAGTACTTC. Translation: CASSPIGQDGEQYF.

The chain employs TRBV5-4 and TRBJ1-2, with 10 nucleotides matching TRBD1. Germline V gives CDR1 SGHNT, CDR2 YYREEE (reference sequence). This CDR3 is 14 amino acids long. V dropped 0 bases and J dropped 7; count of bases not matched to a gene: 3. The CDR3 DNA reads TGTGCCAGCAGCTTGGGACAGGGGGCGGGTGGCTACACCTTC. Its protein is CASSLGQGAGGYTF.

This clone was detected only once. The CDR3 is CASGVWTGDTEAFF. As DNA, the CDR3 is TGTGCCAGCGGAGTATGGACAGGGGACACTGAAGCTTTCTTT. The J gene is TRBJ1-1, the V gene TRBV2, with 9 bases identical to TRBD1. The CDR3 has 14 residues. Trimming removed 8 bases from V and 3 bases from J; junction bases left unmatched: 7. Per germline, CDR1 SNHLY and CDR2 FYNNEI.

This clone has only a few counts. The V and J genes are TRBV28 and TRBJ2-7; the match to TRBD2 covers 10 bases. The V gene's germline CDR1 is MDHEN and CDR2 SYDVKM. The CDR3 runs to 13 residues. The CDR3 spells CASASSGRHEQYF. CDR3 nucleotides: TGTGCAAGCGCATCTAGCGGGAGACACGAGCAGTACTTC.

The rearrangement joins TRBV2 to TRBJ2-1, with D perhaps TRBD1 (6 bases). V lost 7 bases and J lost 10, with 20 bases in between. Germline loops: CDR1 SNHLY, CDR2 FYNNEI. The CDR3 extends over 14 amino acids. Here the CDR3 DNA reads TGTGCCAGCATGGGGCCTCACAAAGACAGGGAGCAGTTCTTC. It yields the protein CASMGPHKDREQFF.

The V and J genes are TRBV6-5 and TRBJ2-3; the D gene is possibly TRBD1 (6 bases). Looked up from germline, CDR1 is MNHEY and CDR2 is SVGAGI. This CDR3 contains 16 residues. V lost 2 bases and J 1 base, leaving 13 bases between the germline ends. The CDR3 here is CASSYLAGDGTDTQYF. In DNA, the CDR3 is TGTGCCAGCAGTTACCTTGCAGGGGATGGCACAGATACGCAGTATTTT.

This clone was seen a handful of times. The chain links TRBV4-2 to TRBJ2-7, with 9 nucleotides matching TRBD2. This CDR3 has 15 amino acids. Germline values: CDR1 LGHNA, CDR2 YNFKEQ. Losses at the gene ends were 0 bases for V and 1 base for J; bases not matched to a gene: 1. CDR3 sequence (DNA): TGTGCCAGCAGCCAAGATACTAGCGGGTCCTACGAGCAGTACTTC. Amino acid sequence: CASSQDTSGSYEQYF.

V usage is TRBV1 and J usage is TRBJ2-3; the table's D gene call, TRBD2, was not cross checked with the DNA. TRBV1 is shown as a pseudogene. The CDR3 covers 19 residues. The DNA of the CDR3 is TGCACCAGCAGCCAAGATGGAGGGGCCACCCTAGTGGTCACAGATACGCAGTATTTT. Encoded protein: CTSSQDGGATLVVTDTQYF.

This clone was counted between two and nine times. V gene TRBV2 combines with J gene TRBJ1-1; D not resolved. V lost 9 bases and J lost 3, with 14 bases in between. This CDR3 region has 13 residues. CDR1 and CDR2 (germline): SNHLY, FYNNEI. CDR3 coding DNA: TGTGCCAGTATTGTGCTGTTAGACACTGAAGCTTTCTTT. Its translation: CASIVLLDTEAFF.

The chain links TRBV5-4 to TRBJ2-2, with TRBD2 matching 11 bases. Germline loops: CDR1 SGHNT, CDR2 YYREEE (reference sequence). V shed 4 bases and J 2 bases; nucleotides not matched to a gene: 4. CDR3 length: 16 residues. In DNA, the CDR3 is TGTGCCAGCAGCCAAGGGACTAGCGGAAACACCGGGGAGCTGTTTTTT. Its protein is CASSQGTSGNTGELFF.

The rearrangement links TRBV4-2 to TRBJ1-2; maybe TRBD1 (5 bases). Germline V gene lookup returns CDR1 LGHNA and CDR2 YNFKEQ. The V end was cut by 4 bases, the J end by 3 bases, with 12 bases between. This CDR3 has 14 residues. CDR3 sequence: CASSPTGGDYGYTF. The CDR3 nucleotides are TGTGCCAGCAGCCCTACCGGGGGAGACTATGGCTACACCTTC.

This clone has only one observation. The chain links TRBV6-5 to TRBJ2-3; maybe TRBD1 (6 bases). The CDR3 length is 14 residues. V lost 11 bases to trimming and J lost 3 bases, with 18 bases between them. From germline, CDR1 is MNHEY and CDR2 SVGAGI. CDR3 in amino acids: CAASRAGTTDTQYF. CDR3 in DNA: TGTGCCGCATCTCGGGCAGGGACAACAGATACGCAGTATTTT.

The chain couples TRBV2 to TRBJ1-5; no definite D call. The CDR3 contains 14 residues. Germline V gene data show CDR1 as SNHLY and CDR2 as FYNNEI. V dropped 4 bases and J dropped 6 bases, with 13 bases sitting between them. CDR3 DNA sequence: TGTGCCAGCAGTGGAGTAGAGAGAACTCAGCCCCAGCATTTT. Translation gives CASSGVERTQPQHF.

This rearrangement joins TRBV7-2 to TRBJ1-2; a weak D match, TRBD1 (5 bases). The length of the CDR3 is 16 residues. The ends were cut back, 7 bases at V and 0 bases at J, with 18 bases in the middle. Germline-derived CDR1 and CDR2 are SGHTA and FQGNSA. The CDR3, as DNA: TGTGCCAGCAATCCGGGGGACCGGGGAGCTAACTATGGCTACACCTTC. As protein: CASNPGDRGANYGYTF.

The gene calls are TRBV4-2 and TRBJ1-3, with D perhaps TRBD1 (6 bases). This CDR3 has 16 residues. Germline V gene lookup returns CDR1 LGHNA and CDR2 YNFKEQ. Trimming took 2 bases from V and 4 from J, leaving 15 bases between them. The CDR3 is CASSQPEGVSGNTIYF. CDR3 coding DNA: TGTGCCAGCAGCCAACCTGAGGGGGTCTCGGGAAACACCATATATTTT.

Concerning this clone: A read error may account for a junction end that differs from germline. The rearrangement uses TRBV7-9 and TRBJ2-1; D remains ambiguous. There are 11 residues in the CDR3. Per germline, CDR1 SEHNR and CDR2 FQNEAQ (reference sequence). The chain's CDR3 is CSSSQIVEQFF. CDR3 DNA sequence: TGTTCCAGCAGCCAGATCGTTGAGCAGTTCTTC.

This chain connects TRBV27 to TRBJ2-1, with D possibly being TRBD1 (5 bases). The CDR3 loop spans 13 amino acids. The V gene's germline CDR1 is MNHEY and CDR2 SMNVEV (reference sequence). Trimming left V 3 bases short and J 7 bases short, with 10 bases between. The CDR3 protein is CASSFGRDNEQFF. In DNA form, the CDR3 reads TGTGCCAGCAGTTTTGGCAGGGATAATGAGCAGTTCTTC.

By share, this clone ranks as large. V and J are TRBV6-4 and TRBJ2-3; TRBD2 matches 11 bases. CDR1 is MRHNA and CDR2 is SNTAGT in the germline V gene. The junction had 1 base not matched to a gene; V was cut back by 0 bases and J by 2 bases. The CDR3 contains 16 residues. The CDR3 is CASSDSSGGATDTQYF. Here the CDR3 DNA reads TGTGCCAGCAGTGACTCTAGCGGGGGGGCCACAGATACGCAGTATTTT.

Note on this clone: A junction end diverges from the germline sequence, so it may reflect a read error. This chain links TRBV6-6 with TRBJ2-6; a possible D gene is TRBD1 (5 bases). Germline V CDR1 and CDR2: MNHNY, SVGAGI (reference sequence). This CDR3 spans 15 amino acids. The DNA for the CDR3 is TGTGCCAGCAGTTCGACAGACTCTGGGGCCAACGGCCTGACTTTC. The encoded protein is CASSSTDSGANGLTF.

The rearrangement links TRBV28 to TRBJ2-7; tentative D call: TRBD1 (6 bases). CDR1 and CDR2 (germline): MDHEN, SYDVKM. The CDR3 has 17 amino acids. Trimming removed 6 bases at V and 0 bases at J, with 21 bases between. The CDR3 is CASRSPVYRGISYEQYF. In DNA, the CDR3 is TGTGCCAGCAGATCCCCGGTTTATAGGGGGATCTCCTACGAGCAGTACTTC.

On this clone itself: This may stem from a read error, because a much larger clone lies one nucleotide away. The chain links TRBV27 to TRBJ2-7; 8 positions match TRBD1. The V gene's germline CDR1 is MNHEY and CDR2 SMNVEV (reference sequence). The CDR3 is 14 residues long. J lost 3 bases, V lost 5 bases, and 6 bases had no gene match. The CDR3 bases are TGTGCCAGCAGTCCACGGACAGGGAACTACGAGCAGTACTTC. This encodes CASSPRTGNYEQYF.

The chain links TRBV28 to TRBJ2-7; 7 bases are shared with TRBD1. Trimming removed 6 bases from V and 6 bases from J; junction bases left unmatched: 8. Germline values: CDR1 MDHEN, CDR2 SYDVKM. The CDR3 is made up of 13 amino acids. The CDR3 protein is CASSQTGISEQYF. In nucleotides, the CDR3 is TGTGCCAGCAGCCAGACAGGGATCAGCGAGCAGTACTTC. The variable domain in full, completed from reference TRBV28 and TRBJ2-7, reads DVKVTQSSRYLVKRTGEKVFLECVQDMDHENMFWYRQDPGLGLRLIYFSYDVKMKEKGDIPEGYSVSREKKERFSLILESASTNQTSMYLCASSQTGISEQYFGPGTRLTVT.

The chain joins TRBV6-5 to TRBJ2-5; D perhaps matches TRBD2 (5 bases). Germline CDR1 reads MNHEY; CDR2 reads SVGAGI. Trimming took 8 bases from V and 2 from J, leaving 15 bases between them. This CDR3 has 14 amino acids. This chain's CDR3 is CASRPLGAQETQYF. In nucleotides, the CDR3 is TGTGCCAGCCGCCCGCTGGGAGCACAAGAGACCCAGTACTTC.

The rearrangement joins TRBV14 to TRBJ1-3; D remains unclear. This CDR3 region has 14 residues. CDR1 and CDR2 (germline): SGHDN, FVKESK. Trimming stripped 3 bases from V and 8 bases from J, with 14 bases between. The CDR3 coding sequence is TGTGCCAGCAGCCAGGCGGGGAGGAGAGACACCATATATTTT. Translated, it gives CASSQAGRRDTIYF.